What follows are 16 T cell receptor beta chains derived from one specimen sequenced in a study of glioma-infiltrating T cells. Using RNA template, CDR3s of TCR alpha and beta were amplified with iRepertoire arm-PCR. TCRdb ran MiXCR on the multiplex PCR reads and lists one entry per CDR3 protein. The profile covers about 110,000 distinct CDR3 sequences, with less than 30% appearing a single time and 35% taken by the ten largest. The specimen was glioma tissue, nonneoplastic brain tissue, or PBMCs (not recorded which). Receptors originate from a human donor with low-grade glioma or glioblastoma, undergoing nonglioma brain surgery, or in good health (not recorded which).

At least ten counts were recorded for this clonotype. The gene calls are TRBV29-1 and TRBJ1-1; weak D call: TRBD1 (6 bases). The CDR3 sequence is 15 residues long. Germline V gives CDR1 SQVTM, CDR2 ANQGSEA. V lost 6 bases to trimming and J lost 4 bases, with 21 bases between them. CDR3 residues: CSVVLGTIPFTEAFF. The CDR3 nucleotides are TGCAGCGTCGTCCTGGGGACAATCCCTTTCACTGAAGCTTTCTTT. Supplemented by reference TRBV29-1 and TRBJ1-1, the full variable domain reads SAVISQKPSRDICQRGTSLTIQCQVDSQVTMMFWYRQQPGQSLTLIATANQGSEATYESGFVIDKFPISRPNLTFSTLTVSNMSPEDSSIYLCSVVLGTIPFTEAFFGQGTRLTVV.

This clonotype has ten or more counts. V usage is TRBV25-1 and J usage is TRBJ1-3; D gene uncertain. There are 14 residues in the CDR3. In germline, CDR1 is MGHDK, CDR2 SYGVNS. V was shortened by 4 bases and J by 6 bases, with 13 bases between the two germline ends. CDR3 loop: CASSGTGGLNTIYF. DNA of the CDR3: TGTGCCAGCAGTGGGACCGGAGGGTTAAACACCATATATTTT. The whole variable domain, filled in from reference TRBV25-1 and TRBJ1-3, reads EADIYQTPRYLVIGTGKKITLECSQTMGHDKMYWYQQDPGMELHLIHYSYGVNSTEKGDLSSESTVSRIRTEHFPLTLESARPSHTSQYLCASSGTGGLNTIYFGEGSWLTVV.

The sample holds many counts of this clonotype. The V call is TRBV6-2 or TRBV6-3, the J call TRBJ2-2, with no clear D. Germline V CDR1 and CDR2: MNHEY, SVGEGT. Trimming took 6 bases from V and 3 from J, leaving 8 bases between them. The CDR3 has 13 amino acids. CDR3 amino acids: CASSLLDTGELFF. CDR3 sequence (DNA): TGTGCCAGCAGCCTACTTGACACCGGGGAGCTGTTTTTT.

This clonotype has at least ten counts. The rearrangement uses TRBV27 and TRBJ1-4, with D possibly matching TRBD1 (6 bases). V was pared by 4 bases and J by 8 bases, with 14 bases between. CDR1 is MNHEY and CDR2 is SMNVEV in the germline V gene (reference sequence). This CDR3 is 14 amino acids long. CDR3 region: CASSSGVVREKLFF. In nucleotides, the CDR3 is TGTGCCAGCAGTTCAGGGGTTGTTAGGGAAAAACTGTTTTTT.

With regard to this clonotype: A much larger clone lies a single base off, so this may be a read error. The rearrangement joins TRBV20-1 to TRBJ2-7; 9 nucleotides align to TRBD2. The CDR3 sequence is 14 residues long. Germline loops: CDR1 DFQATT, CDR2 SNEGSKA (reference sequence). V was clipped by 6 bases and J by 2 bases; unmatched bases: 8. CDR3 sequence reads: CSAEGGRETYEQYF. For the CDR3, the DNA is TGCAGTGCCGAGGGCGGGAGGGAGACCTACGAGCAGTACTTC.

This clonotype has ten or more counts. V usage is TRBV7-2 and J usage is TRBJ1-1, with TRBD1 matching over 9 bases. With V trimmed by 4 bases and J by 0 bases, 3 bases remained unmatched. Per germline, CDR1 SGHTA and CDR2 FQGNSA. The CDR3 contains 15 residues. This chain's CDR3 is CASSSQGAMNTEAFF. As DNA, the CDR3 is TGTGCCAGCAGCTCACAGGGGGCGATGAACACTGAAGCTTTCTTT.

This clonotype was observed at least ten times. The chain uses TRBV6-2 or TRBV6-3 and TRBJ1-2; D not certain. Germline CDR1 and CDR2: MNHEY and SVGEGT. Trimming left V 0 bases short and J 6 bases short, with 8 bases between. CDR3 size: 13 residues. The CDR3 reads CASSYSEGNGYTF. Written as DNA, the CDR3 is TGTGCCAGCAGTTACTCGGAGGGAAATGGCTACACCTTC.

This clonotype qualifies as medium-sized (0.01 to 0.1%). The chain uses TRBV9 and TRBJ2-7; 9 nucleotides agree with TRBD1. Germline CDR1 reads SGDLS; CDR2 reads YYNGEE. The length of the CDR3 is 15 residues. The trim removed 3 bases at V and 6 bases at J, leaving 10 bases unmatched. The CDR3 loop is CASSASTGQGSEQYF. The CDR3 DNA sequence: TGTGCCAGCAGCGCGTCCACGGGACAGGGAAGCGAGCAGTACTTC. Together with reference TRBV9 and TRBJ2-7, the CDR3 gives the full variable domain: DSGVTQTPKHLITATGQRVTLRCSPRSGDLSVYWYQQSLDQGLQFLIQYYNGEERAKGNILERFSAQQFPDLHSELNLSSLELGDSALYFCASSASTGQGSEQYFGPGTRLTVT.

This clonotype was seen many times. This CDR3 is CASSFSRDGYTF. CDR3 bases: TGTGCCAGCAGCTTCAGTCGGGATGGCTACACCTTC. The V and J genes are TRBV7-9 and TRBJ1-2; no clear D gene. Per germline, CDR1 SEHNR and CDR2 FQNEAQ (reference sequence). The CDR3 sequence is 12 residues long. V was cut by 3 bases and J by 6 bases, with 8 bases left in between.

Many counts were recorded for this clonotype. In DNA, the CDR3 is TGTGCCAGCAGCCAAGGGGAGTCTCAAACTGAAGCTTTCTTT. Encoded protein: CASSQGESQTEAFF. The chain has TRBV3-1 and TRBJ1-1; D gene uncertain. Germline V gives CDR1 LGHDT, CDR2 YNNKEL (reference sequence). Trimming shortened V by 1 base and J by 5 bases, and 11 bases separated the two germline ends. The CDR3 is 14 residues long.

This clonotype was counted ten times or more. V is TRBV7-2 and J is TRBJ2-1, with D possibly called TRBD1 or TRBD2 (5 bases each). V shed 5 bases and J shed 9 bases, with 17 bases lying between them. The CDR3 length is 14 residues. Looked up from germline, CDR1 is SGHTA and CDR2 is FQGNSA. CDR3 residues: CASSPYGTAAEQFF. The CDR3 DNA follows: TGTGCCAGCAGCCCCTACGGGACCGCCGCTGAGCAGTTCTTC. The variable domain in full, completed from reference TRBV7-2 and TRBJ2-1, reads GAGVSQSPSNKVTEKGKDVELRCDPISGHTALYWYRQSLGQGLEFLIYFQGNSAPDKSGLPSDRFSAERTGGSVSTLTIQRTQQEDSAVYLCASSPYGTAAEQFFGPGTRLTVL.

This clonotype came up many times. This chain joins TRBV2 and TRBJ2-1; D possibly corresponds to TRBD2 (6 bases). The V and J ends lost 4 bases and 4 bases respectively, with 8 bases between them. The germline gives CDR1 SNHLY, CDR2 FYNNEI. This CDR3 region has 13 residues. In nucleotides, the CDR3 is TGTGCCAGCAGTGTGGGACTGTACAATGAGCAGTTCTTC. This codes for CASSVGLYNEQFF. Looking up the rest from reference TRBV2 and TRBJ2-1 gives the full variable domain: EPEVTQTPSHQVTQMGQEVILRCVPISNHLYFYWYRQILGQKVEFLVSFYNNEISEKSEIFDDQFSVERPDGSNFTLKIRSTKLEDSAMYFCASSVGLYNEQFFGPGTRLTVL.

CDR3 amino acids: CSATSGASYEQYF. The CDR3 DNA sequence: TGCAGTGCGACTAGCGGAGCCTCCTACGAGCAGTACTTC. V usage is TRBV29-1 and J usage is TRBJ2-7; the match to TRBD2 covers 9 bases. From germline, CDR1 is SQVTM and CDR2 ANQGSEA. CDR3 length: 13 residues.

In this sample, this clonotype turned up many times. The chain uses TRBV7-2 and TRBJ2-7; D gene uncertain. Germline V gene sequence: CDR1 SGHTA, CDR2 FQGNSA. V lost 3 bases to trimming and J lost 0 bases, with 6 bases between them. The CDR3 is made up of 13 amino acids. The CDR3 sequence is CASSFTSSYEQYF. The CDR3 region has the DNA TGTGCCAGCAGCTTTACCTCCTCCTACGAGCAGTACTTC.

The V gene is TRBV5-4, the J gene TRBJ2-1; 12 bases map to TRBD2. Per the germline V gene, CDR1 is SGHNT and CDR2 is YYREEE (reference sequence). The CDR3 length is 17 residues. V dropped 3 bases and J dropped 4; count of bases not matched to a gene: 8. CDR3 sequence (DNA): TGTGCCAGCAGCTCTACTAGCGGGAGGTCCCCTTACAATGAGCAGTTCTTC. Translating gives CASSSTSGRSPYNEQFF.

This clonotype has ten or more counts. The genes are TRBV7-2 and TRBJ1-1; the match to TRBD1 covers 9 bases. There are 15 residues in the CDR3. Germline assignment: CDR1 SGHTA and CDR2 FQGNSA. The V segment lost 6 bases and the J segment 3 bases; nucleotides outside the gene matches: 8. CDR3: CASSSQGALDTEAFF. Written as DNA, the CDR3 is TGTGCCAGCAGTTCACAGGGGGCGCTTGACACTGAAGCTTTCTTT.